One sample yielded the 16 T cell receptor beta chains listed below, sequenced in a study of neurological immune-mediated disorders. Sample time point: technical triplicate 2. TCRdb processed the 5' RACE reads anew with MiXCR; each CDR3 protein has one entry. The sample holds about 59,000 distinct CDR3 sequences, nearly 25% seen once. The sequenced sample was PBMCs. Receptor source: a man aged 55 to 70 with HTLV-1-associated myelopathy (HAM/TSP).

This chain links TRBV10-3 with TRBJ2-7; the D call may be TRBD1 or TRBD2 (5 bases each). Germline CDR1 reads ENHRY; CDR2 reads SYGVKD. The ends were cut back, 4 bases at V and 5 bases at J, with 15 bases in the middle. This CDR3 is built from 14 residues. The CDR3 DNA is TGTGCCATCAGTGTGGGGCTAGAGGGTAACGAGCAGTACTTC. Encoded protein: CAISVGLEGNEQYF.

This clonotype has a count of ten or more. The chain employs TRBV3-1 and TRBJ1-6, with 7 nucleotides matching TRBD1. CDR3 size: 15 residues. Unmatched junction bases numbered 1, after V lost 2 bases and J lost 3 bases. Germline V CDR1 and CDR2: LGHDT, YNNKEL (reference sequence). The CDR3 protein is CASSQWDSYNSPLHF. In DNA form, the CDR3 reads TGTGCCAGCAGCCAATGGGACAGCTATAATTCACCCCTCCACTTT. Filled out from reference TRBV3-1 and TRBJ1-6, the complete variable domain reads DTAVSQTPKYLVTQMGNDKSIKCEQNLGHDTMYWYKQDSKKFLKIMFSYNNKELIINETVPNRFSPKSPDKAHLNLHINSLELGDSAVYFCASSQWDSYNSPLHFGNGTRLTVT.

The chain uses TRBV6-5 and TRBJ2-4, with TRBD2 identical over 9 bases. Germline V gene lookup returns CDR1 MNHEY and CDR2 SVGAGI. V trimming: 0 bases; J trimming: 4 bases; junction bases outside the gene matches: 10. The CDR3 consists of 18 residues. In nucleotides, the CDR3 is TGTGCCAGCAGTTACTCGGCTAGCGGGATGAAGAGGAAAAACATTCAGTACTTC. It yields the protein CASSYSASGMKRKNIQYF.

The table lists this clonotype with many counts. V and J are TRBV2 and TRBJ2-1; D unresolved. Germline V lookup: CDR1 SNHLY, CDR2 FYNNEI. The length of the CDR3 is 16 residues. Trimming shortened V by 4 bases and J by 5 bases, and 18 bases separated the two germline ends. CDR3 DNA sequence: TGTGCCAGCAGTGCCCACGGCCCCTCACGGGACAATGAGCAGTTCTTC. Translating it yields CASSAHGPSRDNEQFF.

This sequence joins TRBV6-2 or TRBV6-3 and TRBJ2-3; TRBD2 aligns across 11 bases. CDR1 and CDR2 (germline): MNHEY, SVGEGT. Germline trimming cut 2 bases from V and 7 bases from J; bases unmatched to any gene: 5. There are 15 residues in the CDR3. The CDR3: CASSYPSGRPNTQYF. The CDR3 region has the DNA TGTGCCAGCAGTTACCCTAGCGGGAGGCCAAATACGCAGTATTTT.

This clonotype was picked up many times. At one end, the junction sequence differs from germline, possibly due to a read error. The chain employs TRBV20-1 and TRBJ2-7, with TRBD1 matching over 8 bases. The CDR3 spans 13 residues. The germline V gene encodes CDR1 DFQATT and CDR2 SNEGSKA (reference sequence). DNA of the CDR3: TGCAGTGCCACCCAGGGGGCCTCCTTCGAGCAGTACTTC. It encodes CSATQGASFEQYF.

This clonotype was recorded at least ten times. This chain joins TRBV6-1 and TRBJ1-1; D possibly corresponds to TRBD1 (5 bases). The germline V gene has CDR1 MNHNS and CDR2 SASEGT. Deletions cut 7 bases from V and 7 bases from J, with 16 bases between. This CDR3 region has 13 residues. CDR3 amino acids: CASTPQGFLEAFF. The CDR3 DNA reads TGTGCCAGCACCCCCCAGGGATTCCTTGAAGCTTTCTTT.

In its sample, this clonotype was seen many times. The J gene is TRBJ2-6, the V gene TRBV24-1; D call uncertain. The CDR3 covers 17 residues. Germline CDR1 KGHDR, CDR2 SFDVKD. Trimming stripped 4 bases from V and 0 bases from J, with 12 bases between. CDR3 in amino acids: CATSDPTSVSGANVLTF. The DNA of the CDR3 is TGTGCCACCAGTGACCCCACGAGTGTCTCTGGGGCCAACGTCCTGACTTTC.

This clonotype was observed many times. The chain's CDR3 is CASSLVRGRLGSTEAFF. As DNA, the CDR3 is TGTGCCAGCAGCTTAGTGCGAGGGAGGCTGGGTAGCACTGAAGCTTTCTTT. The chain recombines TRBV11-1 with TRBJ1-1; D gene ambiguous. The CDR3 totals 17 residues. CDR1 and CDR2 (germline): SGHAT, FQDESV (reference sequence). Between the trimmed V and J ends, which lost 1 base and 4 bases, there was a span of 19 bases.

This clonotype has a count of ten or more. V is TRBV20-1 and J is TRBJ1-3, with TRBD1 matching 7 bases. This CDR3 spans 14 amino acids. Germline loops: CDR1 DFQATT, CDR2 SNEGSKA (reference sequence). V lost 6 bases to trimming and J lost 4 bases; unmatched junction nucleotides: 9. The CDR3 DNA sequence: TGCAGTGCACATCGAAGGGGGCTCGGAAACACCATATATTTT. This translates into CSAHRRGLGNTIYF.

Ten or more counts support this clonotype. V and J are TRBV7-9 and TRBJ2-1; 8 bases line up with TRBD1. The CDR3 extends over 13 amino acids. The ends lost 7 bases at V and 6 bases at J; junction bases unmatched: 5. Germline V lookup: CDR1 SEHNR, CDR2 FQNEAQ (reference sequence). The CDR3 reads CASILDRGNEQFF. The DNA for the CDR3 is TGTGCCAGCATCCTCGACAGGGGCAATGAGCAGTTCTTC. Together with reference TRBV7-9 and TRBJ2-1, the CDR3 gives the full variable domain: DTGVSQNPRHKITKRGQNVTFRCDPISEHNRLYWYRQTLGQGPEFLTYFQNEAQLEKSRLLSDRFSAERPKGSFSTLEIQRTEQGDSAMYLCASILDRGNEQFFGPGTRLTVL.

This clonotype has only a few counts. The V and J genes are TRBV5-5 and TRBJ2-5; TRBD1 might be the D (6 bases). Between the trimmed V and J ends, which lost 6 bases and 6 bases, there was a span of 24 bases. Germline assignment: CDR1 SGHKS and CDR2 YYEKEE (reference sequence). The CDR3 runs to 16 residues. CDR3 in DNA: TGTGCCAGCAACAAAACCAGGGGCCTTGGGGAAAAGACCCAGTACTTC. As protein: CASNKTRGLGEKTQYF.

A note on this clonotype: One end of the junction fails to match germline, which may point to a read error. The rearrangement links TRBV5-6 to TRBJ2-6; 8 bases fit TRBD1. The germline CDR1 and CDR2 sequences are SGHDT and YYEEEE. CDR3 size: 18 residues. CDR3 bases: TGTGCCAGCAGCTTGGTTGGACAGGGAGCTTCTGGGACCAACGTCCTGACTTTC. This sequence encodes CASSLVGQGASGTNVLTF.

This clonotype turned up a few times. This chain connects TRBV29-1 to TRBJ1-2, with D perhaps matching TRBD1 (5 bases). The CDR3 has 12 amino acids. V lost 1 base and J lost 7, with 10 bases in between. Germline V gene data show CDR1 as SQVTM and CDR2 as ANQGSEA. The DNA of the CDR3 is TGCAGCGTTGAAGGTTCGGGGGTTGGCTACACCTTC. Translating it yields CSVEGSGVGYTF.

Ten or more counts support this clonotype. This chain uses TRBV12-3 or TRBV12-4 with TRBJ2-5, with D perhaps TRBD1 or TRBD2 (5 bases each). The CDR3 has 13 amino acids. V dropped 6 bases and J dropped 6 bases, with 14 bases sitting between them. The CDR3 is CASSRGLRQTQYF. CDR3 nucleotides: TGTGCCAGCAGCCGGGGCCTGCGACAGACCCAGTACTTC.

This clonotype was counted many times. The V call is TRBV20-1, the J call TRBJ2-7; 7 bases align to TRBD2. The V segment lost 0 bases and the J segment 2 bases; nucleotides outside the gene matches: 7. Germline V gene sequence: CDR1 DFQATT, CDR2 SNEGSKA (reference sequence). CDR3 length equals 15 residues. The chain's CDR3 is CSARDGGGVPYEQYF. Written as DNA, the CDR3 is TGCAGTGCTAGAGATGGGGGAGGGGTACCCTACGAGCAGTACTTC.